One sample yielded the 8 T cell receptor beta chains listed below, sequenced in a study of cytomegalovirus exposure and HLA in healthy donors. PCR used 60 Vbeta primers and 13 Jbeta primers. This table comes from immunoSEQ multiplex PCR, and its TCRdb copy is limited to in-frame clones, with some not included. Of fewer than 250,000 clones listed, 85% to 90% are singletons. Input material: PBMCs. These receptors came from a human donor in good health.

This chain uses TRBV4-1 with TRBJ2-2; D perhaps matches TRBD2 (5 bases). Germline V gene data show CDR1 as MGHRA and CDR2 as YSYEKL. The germline V and J ends were trimmed by 2 bases and 7 bases, with 8 bases remaining between them. The CDR3 is made up of 13 amino acids. Here the CDR3 DNA reads TGCGCCAGCAGCCAAACCGGACTCGGGGAGCTGTTTTTT. Its protein product is CASSQTGLGELFF.

V usage is TRBV5-6 and J usage is TRBJ1-2; 7 bases line up with TRBD1. The CDR3 extends over 14 amino acids. CDR1 SGHDT and CDR2 YYEEEE come from the germline V gene. J was trimmed by 1 base and V by 4 bases; bases with no gene match: 4. The CDR3 region is CASSPDRFNYGYTF. The CDR3 region has the DNA TGTGCCAGCAGCCCGGACAGGTTTAACTATGGCTACACCTTC.

This chain links TRBV2 with TRBJ2-7, with TRBD2 identical over 11 bases. This CDR3 is 16 amino acids long. Germline V lookup: CDR1 SNHLY, CDR2 FYNNEI. With 4 bases clipped from V and 6 bases from J, the junction kept 11 bases outside the gene matches. CDR3 DNA sequence: TGTGCCAGCAGTGGCGCAACTAGCGGGAGTACGGGCGAGCAGTACTTC. This encodes CASSGATSGSTGEQYF.

This clone was found once. V and J are TRBV25-1 and TRBJ2-2, with 9 bases matching TRBD2. Germline CDR1 and CDR2: MGHDK and SYGVNS. V shed 5 bases and J 7 bases; nucleotides not matched to a gene: 2. The CDR3 has 13 amino acids. The CDR3 is CASSKREVGELFF. CDR3 sequence (DNA): TGTGCCAGCAGTAAGCGGGAGGTCGGGGAGCTGTTTTTT.

The rearrangement joins TRBV9 to TRBJ2-5; 10 nucleotides line up with TRBD2. TRBJ2-7 explains the end of the DNA better; the J call may be wrong. Germline-derived CDR1 and CDR2 are SGDLS and YYNGEE. The CDR3 spans 15 residues. The CDR3 region is CASSVAASGSYEQYF. CDR3 coding DNA: TGTGCCAGCAGCGTAGCCGCTAGCGGGAGCTACGAGCAGTACTTC.

The rearrangement uses TRBV5-1 and TRBJ2-1; 9 bases agree with TRBD1. V shed 4 bases, J shed 9 bases, and the junction held 14 bases outside the gene matches. The CDR3 covers 16 residues. Germline CDR1 is SGHRS and CDR2 is YFSETQ. CDR3 sequence (DNA): TGCGCCAGCAGCCGGAATCCGGGACAGGGATCTGGTGAGCAGTTCTTC. Its translation is CASSRNPGQGSGEQFF.

The rearrangement uses TRBV27 and TRBJ1-1; D perhaps matches TRBD1 (6 bases). Germline V gene sequence: CDR1 MNHEY, CDR2 SMNVEV (reference sequence). The V gene lost 2 bases and the J gene lost 5 bases, with 12 bases spanning the gap. The CDR3 has 14 residues. The CDR3 here is CASSLRAGVTEAFF. CDR3 nucleotide sequence: TGTGCCAGCAGTTTAAGGGCAGGGGTGACTGAAGCTTTCTTT.

This chain links TRBV29-1 with TRBJ1-2; D is possibly TRBD1 (5 bases). The germline V gene has CDR1 SQVTM and CDR2 ANQGSEA. V lost 0 bases to trimming and J lost 4 bases, with 15 bases between them. The CDR3 spans 15 residues. The CDR3 is CSVEDHGGEIYGYTF. The CDR3 region has the DNA TGCAGCGTTGAAGATCACGGGGGGGAGATCTATGGCTACACCTTC.